This T cell receptor (beta chain) was profiled in a study of shared clonotypes between healthy human individuals. The J segment lost 6 bases and the V segment lost 0 bases, leaving 3 bases of the junction unmatched. Germline assignment: CDR1 PRHDT and CDR2 FYEKMQ (reference sequence). This CDR3 has 15 amino acids. Each subset's genomic DNA was split evenly across several immunoSEQ plates. Generated by immunoSEQ multiplex PCR, the TCRdb table keeps only in-frame clones and is missing some. The data show hundreds of thousands of clones, with around 95% seen just once and about 0.11% held by the top ten. CD45RO-negative CD8 cells positively selected for CCR7 made up the naive population, which excluded terminally differentiated effector memory CD45RA+ cells.

Sequencing was carried out using naive CD8+ T cells sorted from blood. This chain joins TRBV13 and TRBJ2-7, with 12 bases fitting TRBD2. This clonotype was sampled from a woman in her 30s in good health. The CDR3 DNA reads as TGTGCCAGCAGCTTAGGCCCTAGCGGGAGGGCCGAGCAGTACTTC. It is translated as CASSLGPSGRAEQYF.